This T cell receptor beta chain comes out of a study of T cell repertoires in cytomegalovirus infection (dated by TCRdb to the late 2010s). Study-wide context: Alongside well-studied HLA-B-restricted epitopes, the peptide stimulations were aimed at recently identified HLA-C-restricted CMV epitopes, whose presentation resists viral immunomodulation. Donor HLA type was relevant to the analysis, as public TCR beta signatures indicated carriage of CMV infection together with the matching HLA type.

The CDR3 measures 14 amino acids from cysteine to phenylalanine. CDR3 DNA only is kept here, 42 bases in frame from base 1. Based on the germline V gene, the CDR1 and CDR2 sequences are LGHNT and FRNRAP. V loses 7 bases of germline sequence and J loses 1 base, and the interval between the two ends is 10 bases. A remark on this clonotype: Its antigen specificity is not known. There are no base qualities to consult, and no much larger clone falls within one base.

The run used an Illumina HiSeq 1500. TCRdb applied fastp at Q25 and MiXCR to the public reads, then kept only in-frame beta chains. Rows with a matching CDR3 protein are joined into one entry that keeps the most common DNA and genes. The sample table contains under 450,000 distinct CDR3 sequences; only one count was recorded for roughly 36% of them. The ten largest clonotypes hold approximately 15% of the sample. The treatment or condition label corresponds to: in vitro stimulation with specific CMV peptide epitopes to enrich CMV-specific T cells. Study-wide findings and limitations: In the ex vivo response, HLA-C-restricted CMV-specific TCR beta clonotypes were dominant, and in two of eight donors the single most frequent clonotype came from this HLA-C-restricted group. Cumulative frequency of public TCR beta family members discriminated carriers of CMV infection plus the relevant HLA type in this cohort and an independent roughly 320-donor cohort.

This chain is built from TRBV12-5 and TRBJ1-4; the D gene assignment is ambiguous. The sequenced sample was cultured PBMCs, obtained from culture after CMV antigen stimulation. The receptor comes from a human donor in good health (CMV status not recorded). Some clones in this sample may be carry-over from other donors' samples. The CDR3 in this case is CASAPHRTNEKLFF. The DNA sequence is as follows: TGTGCTAGTGCCCCCCACCGAACTAATGAAAAACTGTTTTTT.